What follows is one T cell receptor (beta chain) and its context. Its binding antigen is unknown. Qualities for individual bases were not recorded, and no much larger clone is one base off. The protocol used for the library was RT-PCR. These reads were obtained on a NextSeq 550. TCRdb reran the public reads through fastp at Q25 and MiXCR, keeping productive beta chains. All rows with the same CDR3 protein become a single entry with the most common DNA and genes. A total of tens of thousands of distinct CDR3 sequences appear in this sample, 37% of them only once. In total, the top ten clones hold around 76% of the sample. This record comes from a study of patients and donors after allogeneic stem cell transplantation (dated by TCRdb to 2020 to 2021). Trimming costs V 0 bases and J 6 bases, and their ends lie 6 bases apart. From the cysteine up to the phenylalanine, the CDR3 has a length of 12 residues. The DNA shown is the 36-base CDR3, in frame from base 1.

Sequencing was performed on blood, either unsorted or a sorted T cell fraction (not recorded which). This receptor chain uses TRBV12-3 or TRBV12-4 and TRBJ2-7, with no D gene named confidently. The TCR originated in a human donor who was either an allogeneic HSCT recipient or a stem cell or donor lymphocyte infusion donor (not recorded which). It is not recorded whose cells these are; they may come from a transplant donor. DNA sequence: TGTGCCAGCAGTTTAGCTCGTACCGAGCAGTACTTC. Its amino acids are CASSLARTEQYF.